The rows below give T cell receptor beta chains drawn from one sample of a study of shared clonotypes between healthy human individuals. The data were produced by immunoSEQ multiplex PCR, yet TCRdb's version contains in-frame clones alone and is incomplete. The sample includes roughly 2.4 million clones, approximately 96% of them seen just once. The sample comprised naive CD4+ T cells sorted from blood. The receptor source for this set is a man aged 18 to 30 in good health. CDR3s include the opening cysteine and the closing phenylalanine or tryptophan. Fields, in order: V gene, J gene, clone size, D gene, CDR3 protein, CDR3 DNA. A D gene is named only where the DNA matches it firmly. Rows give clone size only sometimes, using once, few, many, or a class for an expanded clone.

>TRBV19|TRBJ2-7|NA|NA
CASSVSQGSYEQYF
TGTGCCAGTAGCGTCTCGCAGGGGAGCTACGAGCAGTACTTC
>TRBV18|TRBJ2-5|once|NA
CASSPPGLQETQYF
TGTGCCAGCTCACCACCAGGTTTGCAAGAGACCCAGTACTTC
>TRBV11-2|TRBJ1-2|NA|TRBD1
CASSKGEQGNYGYTF
TGTGCCAGCAGCAAAGGAGAACAGGGGAACTATGGCTACACCTTC
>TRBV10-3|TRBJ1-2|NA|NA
CAISESQGNGYTF
TGTGCCATCAGTGAATCCCAAGGGAATGGCTACACCTTC
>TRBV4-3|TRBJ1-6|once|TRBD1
CASSQEPGQGTPPLHF
TGCGCCAGCAGCCAAGAACCGGGACAGGGAACCCCCCCCCTCCACTTT
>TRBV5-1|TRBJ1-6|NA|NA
CASSPTGSSYNSPLHF
TGCGCCAGCAGCCCCACAGGGAGCTCCTATAATTCACCCCTCCACTTT
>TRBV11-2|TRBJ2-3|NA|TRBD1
CASSTPGQNTDTQYF
TGTGCCAGCAGCACGCCGGGACAGAACACAGATACGCAGTATTTT
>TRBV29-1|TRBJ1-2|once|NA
CSVEEGALGGYTF
TGCAGCGTTGAAGAGGGGGCATTAGGTGGCTACACCTTC
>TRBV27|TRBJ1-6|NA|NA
CASSLYSPVNSPLHF
TGTGCCAGCAGTTTGTATTCGCCGGTTAATTCACCCCTCCACTTT
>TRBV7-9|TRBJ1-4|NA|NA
CASSLNMGTEKLFF
TGTGCCAGCAGCTTAAACATGGGTACTGAAAAACTGTTTTTT
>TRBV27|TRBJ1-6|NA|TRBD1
CASSSRQGFNSPLHF
TGTGCCAGCAGTTCCCGACAGGGATTTAATTCACCCCTCCACTTT
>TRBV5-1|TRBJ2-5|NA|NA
CASSGQFGPLGQETQYF
TGCGCCAGCAGCGGACAGTTCGGCCCCCTAGGACAAGAGACCCAGTACTTC
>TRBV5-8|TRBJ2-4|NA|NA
CASSLDRFILSGKNIQYF
TGTGCCAGCAGCTTGGACCGATTTATTCTCTCGGGCAAAAACATTCAGTACTTC
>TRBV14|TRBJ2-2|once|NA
CASSGALNTGELFF
TGTGCCAGCAGCGGGGCTTTGAACACCGGGGAGCTGTTTTTT
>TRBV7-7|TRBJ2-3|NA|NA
CASSLVGTDTQYF
TGTGCTAGCAGCTTAGTAGGAACAGATACGCAGTATTTT
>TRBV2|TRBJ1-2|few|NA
CASAEGKGQYGYTF
TGTGCCAGTGCCGAGGGGAAAGGCCAATATGGCTACACCTTC
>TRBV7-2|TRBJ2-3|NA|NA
CASSLTGVRTDTQYF
TGTGCCAGCAGCTTAACGGGGGTGCGGACAGATACGCAGTATTTT
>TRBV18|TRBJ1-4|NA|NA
CASSPPGFGEKLFF
TGTGCCAGCTCACCCCCGGGGTTCGGGGAAAAACTGTTTTTT
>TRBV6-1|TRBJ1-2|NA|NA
CASSYSRFF
TGTGCCAGCAGTTACTCTAGATTCTTC
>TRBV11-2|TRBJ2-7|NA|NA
CASSLGHFGWDEQYF
TGTGCCAGCAGCTTAGGGCATTTCGGTTGGGACGAGCAGTACTTC
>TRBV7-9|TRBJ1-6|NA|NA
CASSSQGSPLHF
TGTGCCAGCAGCTCACAGGGTTCACCCCTCCACTTT
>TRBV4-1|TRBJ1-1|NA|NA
CASSQERETAFF
TGCGCCAGCAGCCAAGAGAGAGAAACGGCTTTCTTT
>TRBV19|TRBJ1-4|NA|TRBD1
CASSSRGGGNEKLFF
TGTGCCAGTAGTTCCCGGGGAGGGGGCAATGAAAAACTGTTTTTT
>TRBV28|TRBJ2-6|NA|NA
CASSTPGLRSGANVLTF
TGTGCCAGCAGTACACCGGGACTCCGCTCTGGGGCCAACGTCCTGACTTTC
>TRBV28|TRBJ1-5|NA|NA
CASSRVVTAYSNQPQHF
TGTGCCAGCAGTCGGGTCGTGACAGCGTATAGCAATCAGCCCCAGCATTTT
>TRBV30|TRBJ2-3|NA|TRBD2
CAWSVSGAGTDTQYF
TGTGCCTGGAGTGTAAGCGGGGCGGGCACAGATACGCAGTATTTT
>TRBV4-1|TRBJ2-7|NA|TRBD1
CASSPGQGPSYEQYF
TGCGCCAGCAGCCCAGGACAGGGGCCCTCCTACGAGCAGTACTTC
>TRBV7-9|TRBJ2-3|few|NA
CASSPNTDTQYF
TGTGCCAGCAGCCCGAACACAGATACGCAGTATTTT
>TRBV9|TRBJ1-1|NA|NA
CASSGVGPWRSEAFF
TGTGCCAGCAGTGGAGTCGGGCCTTGGAGGTCTGAAGCTTTCTTT
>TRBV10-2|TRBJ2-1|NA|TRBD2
CASKEWLAGSNEQFF
TGCGCCAGCAAGGAGTGGCTAGCGGGGAGCAATGAGCAGTTCTTC
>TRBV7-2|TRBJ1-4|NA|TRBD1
CASSTQGVSEKLFF
TGTGCCAGCAGCACACAGGGGGTCTCTGAAAAACTGTTTTTT
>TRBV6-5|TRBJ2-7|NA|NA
CASSPRGQVTDEQYF
TGTGCCAGCAGCCCGCGGGGGCAAGTAACGGACGAGCAGTACTTC
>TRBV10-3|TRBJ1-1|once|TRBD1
CAIKDRENTEAFF
TGTGCCATCAAAGACAGGGAGAACACTGAAGCTTTCTTT
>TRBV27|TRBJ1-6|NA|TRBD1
CASSSKSTGSSYNSPLHF
TGTGCCAGCAGTTCCAAGTCGACAGGGAGCTCCTATAATTCACCCCTCCACTTT
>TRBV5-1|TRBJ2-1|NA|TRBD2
CASSPGGGPPSSYNEQFF
TGCGCCAGCAGCCCTGGCGGGGGACCCCCGAGCTCCTACAATGAGCAGTTCTTC
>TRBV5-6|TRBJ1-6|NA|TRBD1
CASSSPGQSLSPLHF
TGTGCCAGCAGCTCACCGGGACAGTCTCTGTCACCCCTCCACTTT
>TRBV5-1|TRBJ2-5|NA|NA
CASSDEGTAQETQYF
TGCGCCAGCAGCGACGAGGGGACGGCCCAAGAGACCCAGTACTTC
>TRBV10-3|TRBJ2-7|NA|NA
CAIMSAGGHEQYF
TGTGCCATCATGTCGGCCGGGGGGCACGAGCAGTACTTC
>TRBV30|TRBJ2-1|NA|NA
CAWSRTSNEQFF
TGTGCCTGGTCCCGGACCTCCAATGAGCAGTTCTTC
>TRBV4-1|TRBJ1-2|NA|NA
CASSQEVLANYGYTF
TGCGCCAGCAGCCAAGAAGTCCTGGCGAACTATGGCTACACCTTC
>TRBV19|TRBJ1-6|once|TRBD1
CASMGQGWNSPLHF
TGTGCCAGTATGGGACAGGGTTGGAATTCACCCCTCCACTTT
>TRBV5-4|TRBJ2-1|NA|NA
CASSLGSGVYNEQFF
TGTGCCAGCAGCTTGGGTAGCGGAGTTTACAATGAGCAGTTCTTC
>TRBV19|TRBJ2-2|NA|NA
CASRSAGNTGELFF
TGTGCCAGTAGATCGGCGGGGAACACCGGGGAGCTGTTTTTT
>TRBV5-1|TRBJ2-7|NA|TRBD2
CASSPLKRTSGSYEQYF
TGCGCCAGCAGCCCATTGAAAAGGACTAGCGGTTCCTACGAGCAGTACTTC
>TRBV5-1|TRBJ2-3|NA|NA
CASSLEDRGTDTQYF
TGCGCCAGCAGCTTGGAAGATCGGGGGACAGATACGCAGTATTTT
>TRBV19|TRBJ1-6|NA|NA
CASSGRRSSYNSPLHF
TGTGCCAGTAGTGGACGACGGAGCTCCTATAATTCACCCCTCCACTTT
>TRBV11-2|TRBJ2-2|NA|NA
CASSSDLSTGELFF
TGTGCCAGCAGCTCTGATCTCAGTACGGGGGAGCTGTTTTTT
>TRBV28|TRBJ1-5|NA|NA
CASRIQVSNQPQHF
TGTGCCAGCAGGATACAGGTTAGCAATCAGCCCCAGCATTTT